This TCR beta chain was recovered during a study of sequential checkpoint blockade in melanoma. Looking at the study overall: TCRβ was sequenced from DNA of under 100 pretreatment tumors. Matched biopsies came pretreatment and at week 13 for twenty-two patients.

Assay used: immunoSEQ multiplex PCR; TCRdb lists only in-frame clones, some missing. In the table there are around 4,300 clones, roughly 21% of which are singletons. This clone was observed a few times. Treatment indicated: randomized to nivolumab then ipilimumab (arm A) or the reverse (arm B). Sequences were derived from tumor tissue (inferred from file names), sampled from a patient given nivolumab and ipilimumab in sequence. The source is a human donor with melanoma.

The CDR3 is CASSYSQGVPYGYTF. As DNA, the CDR3 is TGTGCCAGCAGTTACTCGCAGGGAGTACCCTATGGCTACACCTTC. The V gene is TRBV6-8, the J gene TRBJ1-2; D is perhaps TRBD1 (5 bases). This CDR3 spans 15 amino acids. Trimming took 0 bases from V and 4 from J, leaving 12 bases between them. Germline V gene data show CDR1 as MNHGY and CDR2 as SAAAGT.